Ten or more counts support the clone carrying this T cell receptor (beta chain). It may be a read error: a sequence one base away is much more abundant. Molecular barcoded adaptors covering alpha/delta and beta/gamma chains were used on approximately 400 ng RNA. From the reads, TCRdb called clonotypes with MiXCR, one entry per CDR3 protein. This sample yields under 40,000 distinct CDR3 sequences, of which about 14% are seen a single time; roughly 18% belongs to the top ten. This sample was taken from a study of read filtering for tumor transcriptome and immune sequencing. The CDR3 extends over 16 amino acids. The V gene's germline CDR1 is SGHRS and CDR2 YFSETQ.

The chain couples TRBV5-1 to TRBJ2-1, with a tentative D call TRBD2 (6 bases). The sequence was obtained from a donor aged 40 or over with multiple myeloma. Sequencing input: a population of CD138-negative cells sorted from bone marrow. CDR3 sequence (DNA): TGCGCCAGCAGCTTGGTTGGGGGAGGATCCTACAATGGGCAGTTCTTC. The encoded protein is CASSLVGGGSYNGQFF.